A selection of T cell receptor beta chains follows, all from one sample in a study of blood T cell repertoires in COVID-19. Clones were sequenced by immunoSEQ multiplex PCR, and TCRdb holds only the in-frame ones, with some missing. The sample lists about 80,000 clones, around 84% seen once, with just over 35% in the top ten. Specimen: peripheral blood. These receptor sequences come from a woman aged 65 to 85 with acute or convalescent COVID-19. Both conserved end residues are part of each CDR3. The D gene is left open where the match is weak.

>14|TRBJ2-5|TRBV2|.
CASSLTVNQETQYF
>14|TRBJ1-2|TRBV3-1/TRBV3-2|TRBD1
CASSLQGVNYGYTF
>14|TRBJ2-7|TRBV9|TRBD1
CASSPGQGNYEQYF
>15|TRBJ2-7|TRBV19|.
CASSIGTDSFYEQYF
>15|TRBJ1-6|TRBV28|TRBD1
CASSPRQGFDSPLHF
>14|TRBJ1-5|TRBV6-5|.
CASRGGGSNQPQHF
>14|TRBJ1-1|TRBV30|.
CAWGSQGSNTEAFF
>12|TRBJ1-1|TRBV2|.
CASSWTVPEAFF
>15|TRBJ1-6|TRBV9|TRBD1
CASSATGGAESPLHF
>14|TRBJ1-5|TRBV5-1|TRBD1
CASSPRGGLQPQHF
>14|TRBJ2-7|TRBV7-2|.
CASSDRLEGGEQYF
>14|TRBJ2-1|TRBV7-2|TRBD2
CASSLRLADNEQFF
>15|TRBJ2-3|TRBV9|TRBD1
CASSRGTGTTDTQYF
>20|TRBJ2-3|TRBV4-1|TRBD2
CASSQEGVYSGAGEDNTQYF
>12|TRBJ1-2|TRBV10-3|.
CAISDIVQGYTF
>15|TRBJ2-2|TRBV5-4|.
CASSLVLGSTGELFF
>15|TRBJ1-4|TRBV3-1/TRBV3-2|TRBD1
CASSQAGQGEEKLFF
>17|TRBJ1-6|TRBV6-1|.
CASSEALPGHPNSPLHF
>12|TRBJ1-1|TRBV19|TRBD1
CASRQGVLDAFF
>14|TRBJ1-1|TRBV3-1/TRBV3-2|.
CASSFYREGTEAFF
>16|TRBJ2-2|TRBV5-8|TRBD2
CASSHRLAGDTGELFF
>13|TRBJ1-2|TRBV2|TRBD1
CASSLDRGYGYTF
>15|TRBJ1-6|TRBV3-1/TRBV3-2|.
CASSQGEGYNSPLHF
>16|TRBJ1-2|TRBV5-4|.
CASSWAMGAANYGYTF
>16|TRBJ2-7|TRBV5-4|TRBD2
CASSLGSGSLGGEQYF
>13|TRBJ2-7|TRBV10-3|.
CAISDGQGWEQYF
>15|TRBJ2-7|TRBV30|TRBD1
CAWNRQGVSSYEQYF
>13|TRBJ1-1|TRBV5-6|.
CASGYVRNAEAFF
>13|TRBJ1-2|TRBV6-6|.
CASTPLQFHGYTF
>15|TRBJ1-6|TRBV18|.
CASSPRGGYNSPLHF
>17|TRBJ2-6|TRBV11-2|TRBD2
CASSLTSGLSGANVLTF
>15|TRBJ1-1|TRBV4-2|TRBD1
CASRLTGTGETEAFF
>21|TRBJ2-1|TRBV9|TRBD2
CASSDRTQGTSGREAYNEQFF
>15|TRBJ2-7|TRBV5-6|TRBD1
CASSGTGGYSYEQYF
>13|TRBJ1-1|TRBV18|.
CASSRGSDTEAFF
>15|TRBJ2-1|TRBV10-1|TRBD2
CASSLTSGAGNEQFF
>14|TRBJ2-7|TRBV19|.
CASSPAQQGYEQYF
>12|TRBJ2-7|TRBV3-1/TRBV3-2|.
CASSQGPYEQYF
>15|TRBJ1-2|TRBV5-8|.
CASSLNGVYNYGYTF
>19|TRBJ2-2|TRBV7-3|TRBD1
CASSLRAPTGALDTGELFF
>12|TRBJ2-3|TRBV2|.
CASSRGTDTQYF
>12|TRBJ1-1|TRBV29-1|.
CSVVLRSTEAFF
>13|TRBJ2-2|TRBV19|.
CASSMRDTGELFF
>14|TRBJ1-5|TRBV5-1|TRBD1
CASSPGQGTQPQHF
>13|TRBJ1-1|TRBV19|.
CASSIGEVGEAFF
>15|TRBJ1-1|TRBV6-1|.
CASSEGPGLNTEAFF
>18|TRBJ2-1|TRBV3-1/TRBV3-2|TRBD2
CASSLYKTGTSGSDEQFF
>15|TRBJ1-1|TRBV19|.
CASSMAGFRNTEAFF
>13|TRBJ1-1|TRBV3-1/TRBV3-2|.
CASSQIQGTEAFF
>13|TRBJ2-1|TRBV5-1|TRBD2
CASGTSGYNEQFF
>13|TRBJ2-7|TRBV24-1|TRBD2
CATGGVPAPEQYF
>15|TRBJ2-5|TRBV13|TRBD1
CASSLAPGQLETQYF
>14|TRBJ2-1|TRBV4-2|.
CASSSRSGRDEQFF